This T cell receptor (beta chain) was identified in a study of blood T cell repertoires in COVID-19. Study overall: From the United States, Italy and Spain came samples of acute and convalescent COVID-19. Sources were T cells, B-cell-depleted T cells, or PBMCs; the material itself was cDNA or gDNA.

The V and J ends lost 1 base and 5 bases, in that order; junction bases with no gene match: 9. The CDR3 covers 15 residues. Germline CDR1 is SQVTM and CDR2 is ANQGSEA. Per the original methods: From reference gene primer amplification, estimates of nucleated cell counts were derived. Produced via immunoSEQ multiplex PCR; TCRdb's table is partial and in-frame only. The V and J calls and clone size come from that table; D and trimming were worked out from the DNA. Of about 130,000 clones in the sample, about 82% are singletons; the top ten hold roughly 5.4%. Sequencing was performed on peripheral blood. The rearrangement uses TRBV29-1 and TRBJ2-5; TRBD2 agrees at 8 bases. The clonotype originates from a human donor in a cohort sampled during active COVID-19. This CDR3 is CSVEGGTRVLETQYF. Written as DNA, the CDR3 is TGCAGCGTTGAAGGGGGGACTAGGGTGTTGGAGACCCAGTACTTC.